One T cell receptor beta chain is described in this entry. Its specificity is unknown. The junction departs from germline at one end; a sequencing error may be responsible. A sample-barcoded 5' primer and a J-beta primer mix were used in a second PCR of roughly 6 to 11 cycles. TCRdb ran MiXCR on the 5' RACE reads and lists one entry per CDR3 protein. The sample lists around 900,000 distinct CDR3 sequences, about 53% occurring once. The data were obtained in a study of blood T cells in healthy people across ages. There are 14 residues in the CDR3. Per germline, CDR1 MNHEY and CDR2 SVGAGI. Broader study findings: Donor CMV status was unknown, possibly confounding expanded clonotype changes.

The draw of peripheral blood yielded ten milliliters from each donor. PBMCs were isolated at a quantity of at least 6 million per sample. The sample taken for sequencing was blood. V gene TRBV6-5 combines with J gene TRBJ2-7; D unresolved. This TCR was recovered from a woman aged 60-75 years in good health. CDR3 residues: CASRDRLISYGQYF. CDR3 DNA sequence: TGTGCCAGCAGGGATAGACTGATCTCCTACGGGCAGTACTTC.